Each of the 24 T cell receptor beta chains below was sequenced from the same sample in a study of early T cells in non-severe SARS-CoV-2 infection. TCRdb recomputed calls from the 5' RACE reads with MiXCR, one row per CDR3 protein. The sample lists about 98,000 distinct CDR3 sequences, roughly 11% occurring once. Sequencing used whole blood. The origin of the receptors is an adult who was a healthcare worker with PCR-confirmed SARS-CoV-2 infection or an uninfected control (not recorded which).

This clonotype was recorded at least ten times. The chain has TRBV7-6 and TRBJ1-1; no firm D call. The CDR3 runs 12 residues. Germline V gene data show CDR1 as SGHVS and CDR2 as FNYEAQ. The V gene lost 0 bases and the J gene lost 6 bases, with 5 bases spanning the gap. This CDR3 reads CASSLAGAEAFF. The CDR3 DNA is TGTGCCAGCAGCTTAGCTGGGGCTGAAGCTTTCTTT.

The chain is built from TRBV28 and TRBJ2-5, with 7 bases lining up with TRBD1. V dropped 5 bases and J dropped 2; count of bases not matched to a gene: 8. This CDR3 has 15 residues. Germline CDR1 and CDR2: MDHEN and SYDVKM. As DNA, the CDR3 is TGTGCCAGCAGTGGTCAGGGGGACACTCAAGAGACCCAGTACTTC. Amino acids: CASSGQGDTQETQYF.

This clonotype appeared many times. The rearrangement joins TRBV24-1 to TRBJ2-3; TRBD1 matches 12 bases. The V and J ends lost 9 bases and 6 bases, in that order; junction bases with no gene match: 3. The CDR3 runs 13 residues. The V gene's germline CDR1 is KGHDR and CDR2 SFDVKD. The chain's CDR3 is CATGTGGFDTQYF. CDR3 in DNA: TGTGCCACCGGGACAGGGGGCTTCGATACGCAGTATTTT.

This clonotype was seen ten or more times. The chain is built from TRBV7-9 and TRBJ2-7, with D maybe TRBD1 (5 bases). The V end was cut by 0 bases, the J end by 3 bases, with 9 bases between. The CDR3 is 14 residues long. Germline V CDR1 and CDR2: SEHNR, FQNEAQ (reference sequence). The CDR3 DNA is TGTGCCAGCAGCTTAGCAGGGGTGGACTACGAGCAGTACTTC. It yields the protein CASSLAGVDYEQYF.

This chain joins TRBV6-1 and TRBJ1-5; no reliable D call. This CDR3 spans 13 amino acids. CDR1 MNHNS and CDR2 SASEGT come from the germline V gene. The V end lost 1 base, the J end lost 5 bases, and 6 bases lay between the germline ends. DNA of the CDR3: TGTGCCAGCAGTGAAGGGATTTATCAGCCCCAGCATTTT. This sequence encodes CASSEGIYQPQHF.

This chain joins TRBV9 and TRBJ2-3; 10 nucleotides agree with TRBD2. V was clipped by 3 bases and J by 2 bases; unmatched bases: 6. The CDR3 has 16 residues. CDR1 SGDLS and CDR2 YYNGEE come from the germline V gene. The CDR3 DNA follows: TGTGCCAGCAGCGCAGGGACTAGCGAATACACAGATACGCAGTATTTT. Translating it yields CASSAGTSEYTDTQYF.

The chain couples TRBV6-1 to TRBJ1-6, with unresolved D. V was pared by 6 bases and J by 5 bases, with 8 bases between. Per the germline V gene, CDR1 is MNHNS and CDR2 is SASEGT. This CDR3 spans 13 amino acids. The DNA of the CDR3 is TGTGCCAGCAGAAGGACGGATAATTCACCCCTCCACTTT. It is translated as CASRRTDNSPLHF.

The sample holds many counts of this clonotype. This sequence joins TRBV10-2 and TRBJ2-2; D unclear. The CDR3 has 14 amino acids. CDR1 is WSHSY and CDR2 is SAAADI in the germline V gene. V lost 7 bases, J lost 0 bases, and 9 bases lay in between. The CDR3 DNA follows: TGCGCCAGCACTGCCCTAGCGAACACCGGGGAGCTGTTTTTT. Translated, it gives CASTALANTGELFF.

In its sample, this clonotype was seen many times. The chain couples TRBV5-1 to TRBJ2-7; 11 bases agree with TRBD2. Germline trimming cut 2 bases from V and 2 bases from J; bases unmatched to any gene: 3. The CDR3 loop spans 15 amino acids. Germline V gene lookup returns CDR1 SGHRS and CDR2 YFSETQ. The CDR3: CASSLSSGGPYEQYF. CDR3 nucleotide sequence: TGCGCCAGCAGCTTATCTAGCGGGGGGCCCTACGAGCAGTACTTC.

The chain links TRBV7-3 to TRBJ2-6; D perhaps matches TRBD2 (5 bases). The V gene's germline CDR1 is SGHTA and CDR2 FQGTGA. The CDR3 consists of 14 residues. V was cut by 3 bases and J by 3 bases, with 6 bases left in between. CDR3 coding DNA: TGTGCCAGCAGCTTCACTAGTGGGGCCAACGTCCTGACTTTC. This translates into CASSFTSGANVLTF.

This clonotype has a handful of counts. CDR3 nucleotides: TGTGCCAGCAGTCCCGGACAGCCGTACTCCTACGAGCAGTACTTC. Its protein product is CASSPGQPYSYEQYF. The chain links TRBV28 to TRBJ2-7; maybe TRBD1 (6 bases). The V gene's germline CDR1 is MDHEN and CDR2 SYDVKM. Trimming left V 5 bases short and J 0 bases short, with 14 bases between. The CDR3 spans 15 residues.

The CDR3 sequence: CSASRSGRASDTQYF. CDR3 DNA: TGCAGTGCTTCTCGTAGCGGGAGGGCCTCAGATACGCAGTATTTT. The rearrangement joins TRBV20-1 to TRBJ2-3; 11 bases map to TRBD2. The germline CDR1 and CDR2 sequences are DFQATT and SNEGSKA (reference sequence). The CDR3 has 15 residues. V lost 5 bases to trimming and J lost 4 bases; unmatched junction nucleotides: 8.

This clonotype was observed at least ten times. The chain links TRBV29-1 to TRBJ1-4, with D unresolved. The length of the CDR3 is 14 residues. V was trimmed by 6 bases and J by 0 bases, leaving 11 bases between them. Germline CDR1 SQVTM, CDR2 ANQGSEA. The CDR3 DNA reads TGCAGCGTCCGCATAGGTACAACTAATGAAAAACTGTTTTTT. It is translated as CSVRIGTTNEKLFF.

This clonotype was seen ten or more times. This sequence joins TRBV9 and TRBJ1-1; D gene unclear. This CDR3 spans 13 amino acids. V was trimmed by 4 bases and J by 2 bases, leaving 9 bases between them. Germline assignment: CDR1 SGDLS and CDR2 YYNGEE. CDR3 sequence (DNA): TGTGCCAGCAGCTACGCCCCTAACACTGAAGCTTTCTTT. Its translation: CASSYAPNTEAFF.

This clonotype has more than one count but fewer than ten. The chain joins TRBV7-9 to TRBJ2-7; D is ambiguous. Germline CDR1 SEHNR, CDR2 FQNEAQ (reference sequence). V was cut by 3 bases and J by 2 bases, with 8 bases left in between. CDR3 size: 13 residues. The CDR3 bases are TGTGCCAGCAGCTTCATAGTCCCCTACGAGCAGTACTTC. This gives the protein CASSFIVPYEQYF.

This clonotype showed up many times. This rearrangement joins TRBV5-1 to TRBJ2-3; 9 bases agree with TRBD2. V trimming: 5 bases; J trimming: 5 bases; junction bases outside the gene matches: 12. Germline V gene sequence: CDR1 SGHRS, CDR2 YFSETQ. The CDR3 spans 16 residues. The CDR3 DNA sequence: TGCGCCAGCAGTCGGGGCTTAGCGGGGGTTGGAGATACGCAGTATTTT. Its translation is CASSRGLAGVGDTQYF. Variable domain in full (rest from reference TRBV5-1 and TRBJ2-3): KAGVTQTPRYLIKTRGQQVTLSCSPISGHRSVSWYQQTPGQGLQFLFEYFSETQRNKGNFPGRFSGRQFSNSRSEMNVSTLELGDSALYLCASSRGLAGVGDTQYFGPGTRLTVL.

The sample holds a few counts of this clonotype. The V and J genes are TRBV7-2 and TRBJ1-5, with a possible D match to TRBD1 (6 bases). The V end lost 5 bases, the J end lost 2 bases, and 13 bases lay between the germline ends. This CDR3 comprises 15 residues. Germline V lookup: CDR1 SGHTA, CDR2 FQGNSA. CDR3 coding DNA: TGTGCCAGCAGCCCCGGGACAATTCGCAATCAGCCCCAGCATTTT. Encoded protein: CASSPGTIRNQPQHF.

This clonotype has at least ten counts. The J gene is TRBJ2-1, the V gene TRBV20-1; a weak D match, TRBD2 (6 bases). The V end lost 8 bases, the J end lost 5 bases, and 19 bases lay between the germline ends. From germline, CDR1 is DFQATT and CDR2 SNEGSKA (reference sequence). The CDR3 loop spans 14 amino acids. CDR3 DNA sequence: TGCAGTCTTCTCCCCTGGCGGGACCACAATGAGCAGTTCTTC. Residues: CSLLPWRDHNEQFF.

The chain employs TRBV3-1 and TRBJ2-3; no clear D gene. Germline lookup yields CDR1 LGHDT and CDR2 YNNKEL (reference sequence). The CDR3 extends over 13 amino acids. Trimming took 5 bases from V and 3 from J, leaving 9 bases between them. In DNA, the CDR3 is TGTGCCAGCAGCGGGTGGGATACAGATACGCAGTATTTT. This sequence encodes CASSGWDTDTQYF.

This clonotype has ten or more counts. V gene TRBV18 combines with J gene TRBJ1-1; 7 bases are shared with TRBD1. Trimming removed 2 bases from V and 11 bases from J; junction bases left unmatched: 8. The V gene's germline CDR1 is KGHSH and CDR2 LQKENI. There are 13 residues in the CDR3. CDR3: CASSPTDRMKAFF. CDR3 DNA sequence: TGTGCCAGCTCACCAACGGACAGGATGAAGGCTTTCTTT.

The chain combines TRBV5-4 with TRBJ2-2; 7 nucleotides line up with TRBD2. With V trimmed by 0 bases and J by 2 bases, 7 bases remained unmatched. CDR1 SGHNT and CDR2 YYREEE come from the germline V gene (reference sequence). The CDR3 is 17 amino acids. CDR3 nucleotide sequence: TGTGCCAGCAGCTTGGGCGCAGGGAGGGGCAACACCGGGGAGCTGTTTTTT. Its protein is CASSLGAGRGNTGELFF.

This chain links TRBV29-1 with TRBJ2-3; TRBD1 is a possible D gene (5 bases). Per germline, CDR1 SQVTM and CDR2 ANQGSEA. CDR3 length: 12 amino acids. V was pared by 0 bases and J by 4 bases, with 5 bases between. The CDR3 spells CSVEEGADTQYF. The DNA for the CDR3 is TGCAGCGTTGAAGAAGGGGCAGATACGCAGTATTTT.

The chain couples TRBV2 to TRBJ2-3; D is uncertain. The germline V and J ends were trimmed by 7 bases and 1 base, with 3 bases remaining between them. The CDR3 covers 11 residues. The germline V gene has CDR1 SNHLY and CDR2 FYNNEI. The CDR3 DNA sequence: TGTGCCAGCAAGGGCACAGATACGCAGTATTTT. This sequence encodes CASKGTDTQYF.

The sample holds a few counts of this clonotype. The chain has TRBV7-9 and TRBJ1-1; TRBD1 matches at 8 bases. The germline V gene encodes CDR1 SEHNR and CDR2 FQNEAQ (reference sequence). The junction had 11 bases not matched to a gene; V was cut back by 5 bases and J by 6 bases. CDR3 size: 15 residues. The CDR3, as DNA: TGTGCCAGCAGCGCACGGGACAGGCAACGCGCTGAAGCTTTCTTT. Amino acids: CASSARDRQRAEAFF. The whole variable domain, remainder taken from reference TRBV7-9 and TRBJ1-1, is DTGVSQNPRHKITKRGQNVTFRCDPISEHNRLYWYRQTLGQGPEFLTYFQNEAQLEKSRLLSDRFSAERPKGSFSTLEIQRTEQGDSAMYLCASSARDRQRAEAFFGQGTRLTVV.